This is a list of T cell receptor beta chains from one sample in a study of cytomegalovirus exposure and HLA in healthy donors. Measured with immunoSEQ multiplex PCR; TCRdb has only the in-frame clones, and not every one. Here the sample spans 200,000 to 250,000 clones, 85% being singletons. Input material: PBMCs. These receptors originate from a human donor in good health. The CDR3 runs from the conserved cysteine through the conserved F or W. D genes are given only for firm matches. Clone size appears in some rows only: once, few, many, or a class for an expanded clone.

clone_size	v_call	d_call	j_call	cdr3_aa	cdr3_nt
.	TRBV7-2	TRBD1	TRBJ1-5	CASSLNQGANNQPQHF	TGTGCCAGCAGCTTGAATCAGGGGGCGAACAATCAGCCCCAGCATTTT
.	TRBV29-1	.	TRBJ2-1	CSATSLGGATEQFF	TGCAGCGCCACAAGCCTCGGTGGGGCGACTGAGCAGTTCTTC
.	TRBV2	TRBD1	TRBJ1-2	CASMQDRDFYGYTF	TGTGCCAGCATGCAGGACAGGGATTTCTATGGCTACACCTTC
.	TRBV7-9	.	TRBJ1-4	CASAQGLYEKLFF	TGTGCCAGCGCGCAGGGCTTGTATGAAAAACTGTTTTTT
.	TRBV7-3	TRBD2	TRBJ2-4	CASSPAGVGNIQYF	TGTGCCAGCAGCCCTGCGGGGGTCGGGAACATTCAGTACTTC
.	TRBV5-1	.	TRBJ1-4	CASSPLGAEKLFF	TGCGCCAGCAGCCCTCTGGGGGCTGAAAAACTGTTTTTT
.	TRBV19	.	TRBJ2-1	CASILKDCYNEQFF	TGTGCCAGTATCCTAAAAGACTGCTACAATGAGCAGTTCTTC
.	TRBV4-1	TRBD2	TRBJ2-1	CASSPMNGREGYNEQFF	TGCGCCAGCAGCCCGATGAACGGGAGGGAGGGCTACAATGAGCAGTTCTTC
.	TRBV19	TRBD1	TRBJ2-7	CASSASGQGNSYEQYF	TGTGCCAGTAGTGCCTCGGGACAGGGGAATTCCTACGAGCAGTACTTC
once	TRBV6-1	.	TRBJ1-3	CASRTGGGNTIYF	TGTGCCAGCAGAACGGGAGGGGGAAACACCATATATTTT
.	TRBV11-3	TRBD2	TRBJ2-7	CASSHGGEQYF	TGTGCCAGCAGCCACGGGGGGGAGCAGTACTTC
.	TRBV7-2	.	TRBJ1-1	CASSFQLSGSTEAFF	TGTGCCAGCAGCTTCCAACTCAGTGGGAGCACTGAAGCTTTCTTT
.	TRBV7-9	.	TRBJ1-2	CAVLKRGFYGYTF	TGTGCCGTCCTAAAAAGGGGTTTTTATGGCTACACCTTC
once	TRBV18	TRBD1	TRBJ2-1	CASSPRDRIYNEQFF	TGTGCCAGCTCGCCCAGGGACAGGATATACAATGAGCAGTTCTTC
.	TRBV6-1	.	TRBJ2-7	CASRGLFYEQYF	TGTGCCAGCAGAGGACTCTTCTACGAGCAGTACTTC
few	TRBV5-1	TRBD2	TRBJ2-1	CASSAGLAGTGGEQFF	TGCGCCAGCAGCGCGGGACTAGCGGGTACGGGGGGTGAGCAGTTCTTC